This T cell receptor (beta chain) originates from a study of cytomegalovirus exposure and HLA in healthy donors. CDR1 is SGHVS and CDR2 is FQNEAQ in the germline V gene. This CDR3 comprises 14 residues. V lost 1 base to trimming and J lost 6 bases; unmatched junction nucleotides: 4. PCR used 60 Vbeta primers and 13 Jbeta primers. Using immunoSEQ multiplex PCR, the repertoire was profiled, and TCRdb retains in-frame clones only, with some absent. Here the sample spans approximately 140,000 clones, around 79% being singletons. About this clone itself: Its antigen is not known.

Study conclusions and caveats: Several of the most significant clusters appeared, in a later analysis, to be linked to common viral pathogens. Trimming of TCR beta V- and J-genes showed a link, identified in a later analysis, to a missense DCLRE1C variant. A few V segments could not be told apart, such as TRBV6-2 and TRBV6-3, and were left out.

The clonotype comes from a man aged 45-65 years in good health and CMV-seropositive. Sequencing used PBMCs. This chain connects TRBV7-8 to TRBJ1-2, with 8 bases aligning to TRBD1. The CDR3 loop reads CASSLVVTGDGYTF. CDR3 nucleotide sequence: TGTGCCAGCAGCTTAGTCGTGACAGGGGATGGCTACACCTTC.